This T cell receptor beta chain was identified during a study of coeliac disease. As for the study in general: Each coeliac patient was active, refractory type I, or diet-controlled.

In germline, CDR1 is MNHNS, CDR2 SASEGT. The CDR3 runs 18 residues. Losses at the gene ends were 2 bases for V and 5 bases for J; bases not matched to a gene: 9. This clone is a singleton in its sample. The antigen remains undetermined. Repertoires were generated with immunoSEQ multiplex PCR, while TCRdb's copy carries only in-frame clones and drops some. The table lists some 3,000 clones, around half of them singletons. The study's findings and limits: The authors considered this approach unsuitable for unbiased detection of gliadin-specific T cells. Control samples showed higher TRB and TRG clonality than intraepithelial and lamina propria samples in active celiac disease.

Material: intraepithelial lymphocytes from the gut. The chain combines TRBV6-1 with TRBJ2-5; TRBD2 agrees at 15 bases. The receptor was isolated from a man in his fifties with active celiac disease. CDR3 loop: CASSEFVGLAGGRETQYF. The CDR3 nucleotides are TGTGCCAGCAGTGAATTTGTCGGACTAGCGGGAGGGCGGGAGACCCAGTACTTC.